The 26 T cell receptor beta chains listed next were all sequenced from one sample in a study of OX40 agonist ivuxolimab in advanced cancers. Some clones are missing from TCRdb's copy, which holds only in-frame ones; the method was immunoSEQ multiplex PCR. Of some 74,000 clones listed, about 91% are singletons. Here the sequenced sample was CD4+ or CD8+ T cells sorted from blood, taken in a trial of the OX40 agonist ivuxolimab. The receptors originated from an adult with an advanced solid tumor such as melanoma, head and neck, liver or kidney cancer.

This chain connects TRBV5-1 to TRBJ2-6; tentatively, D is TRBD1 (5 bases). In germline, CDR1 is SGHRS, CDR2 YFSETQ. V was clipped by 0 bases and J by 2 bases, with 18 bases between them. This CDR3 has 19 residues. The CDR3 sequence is CASSLARQGFRPGANVLTF. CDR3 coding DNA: TGCGCCAGCAGCTTGGCCCGGCAGGGATTCAGACCTGGGGCCAACGTCCTGACTTTC.

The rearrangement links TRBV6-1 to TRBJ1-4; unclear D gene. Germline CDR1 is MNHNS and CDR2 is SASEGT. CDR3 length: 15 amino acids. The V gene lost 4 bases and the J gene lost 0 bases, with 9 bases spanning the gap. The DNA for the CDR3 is TGTGCCAGCAGTGTCGGCTTATCAACTAATGAAAAACTGTTTTTT. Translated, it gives CASSVGLSTNEKLFF.

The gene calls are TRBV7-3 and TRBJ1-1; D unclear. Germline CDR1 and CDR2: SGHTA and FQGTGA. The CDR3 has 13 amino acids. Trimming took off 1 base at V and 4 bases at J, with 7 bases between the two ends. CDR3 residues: CASSLSGSTEAFF. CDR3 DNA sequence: TGTGCCAGCAGCTTAAGTGGTTCCACTGAAGCTTTCTTT.

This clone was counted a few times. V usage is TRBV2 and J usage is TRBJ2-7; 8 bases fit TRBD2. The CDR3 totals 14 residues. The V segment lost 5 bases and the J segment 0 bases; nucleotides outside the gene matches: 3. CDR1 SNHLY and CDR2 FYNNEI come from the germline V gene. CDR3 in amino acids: CASSTSGSSYEQYF. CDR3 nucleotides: TGTGCCAGCAGTACTAGCGGTAGCTCCTACGAGCAGTACTTC.

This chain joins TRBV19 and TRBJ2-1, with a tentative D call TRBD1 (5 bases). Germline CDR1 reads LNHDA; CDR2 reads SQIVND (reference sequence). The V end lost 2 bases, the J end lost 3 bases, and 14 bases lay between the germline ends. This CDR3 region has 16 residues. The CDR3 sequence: CASSIWRQGLYNEQFF. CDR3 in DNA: TGTGCCAGTAGTATATGGCGGCAGGGCCTCTACAATGAGCAGTTCTTC. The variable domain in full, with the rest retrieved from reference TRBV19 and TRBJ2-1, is DGGITQSPKYLFRKEGQNVTLSCEQNLNHDAMYWYRQDPGQGLRLIYYSQIVNDFQKGDIAEGYSVSREKKESFPLTVTSAQKNPTAFYLCASSIWRQGLYNEQFFGPGTRLTVL.

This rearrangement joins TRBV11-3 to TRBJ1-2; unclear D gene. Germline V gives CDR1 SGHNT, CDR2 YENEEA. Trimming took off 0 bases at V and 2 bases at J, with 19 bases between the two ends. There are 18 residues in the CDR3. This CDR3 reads CASSLDPGWSYDNYGYTF. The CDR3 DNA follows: TGTGCCAGCAGCTTAGATCCCGGTTGGAGCTACGACAACTATGGCTACACCTTC. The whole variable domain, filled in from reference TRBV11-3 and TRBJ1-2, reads EAGVVQSPRYKIIEKKQPVAFWCNPISGHNTLYWYLQNLGQGPELLIRYENEEAVDDSQLPKDRFSAERLKGVDSTLKIQPAELGDSAVYLCASSLDPGWSYDNYGYTFGSGTRLTVV.

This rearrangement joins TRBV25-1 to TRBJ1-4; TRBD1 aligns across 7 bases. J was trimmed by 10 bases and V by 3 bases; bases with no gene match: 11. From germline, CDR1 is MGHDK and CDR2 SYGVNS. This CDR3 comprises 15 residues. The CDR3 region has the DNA TGTGCCAGCAGTGATCAGACAGGGATCTATGGAAAACTGTTTTTT. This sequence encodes CASSDQTGIYGKLFF.

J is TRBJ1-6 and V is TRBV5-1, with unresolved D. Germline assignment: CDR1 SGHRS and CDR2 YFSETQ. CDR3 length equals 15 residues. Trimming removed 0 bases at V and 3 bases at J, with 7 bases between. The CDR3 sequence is CASSLELSYNSPLHF. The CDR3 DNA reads TGCGCCAGCAGCTTGGAACTGAGCTATAATTCACCCCTCCACTTT.

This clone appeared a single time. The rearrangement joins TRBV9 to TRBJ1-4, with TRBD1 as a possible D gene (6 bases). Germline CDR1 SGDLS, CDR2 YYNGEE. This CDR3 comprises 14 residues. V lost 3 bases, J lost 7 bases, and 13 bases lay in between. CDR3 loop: CASSATGGSEKLFF. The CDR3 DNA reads TGTGCCAGCAGCGCGACAGGTGGGAGTGAAAAACTGTTTTTT.

CDR3 sequence reads: CASSYPGQGIIEQYF. The DNA of the CDR3 is TGTGCCAGCAGCTACCCGGGACAGGGAATTATCGAGCAGTACTTC. This sequence joins TRBV5-5 and TRBJ2-7; 9 bases fit TRBD1. The CDR3 sequence is 15 residues long. V trimming: 3 bases; J trimming: 6 bases; junction bases outside the gene matches: 10. CDR1 and CDR2 from the germline V gene are SGHKS and YYEKEE (reference sequence). The whole variable domain, remainder taken from reference TRBV5-5 and TRBJ2-7, is DAGVTQSPTHLIKTRGQQVTLRCSPISGHKSVSWYQQVLGQGPQFIFQYYEKEERGRGNFPDRFSARQFPNYSSELNVNALLLGDSALYLCASSYPGQGIIEQYFGPGTRLTVT.

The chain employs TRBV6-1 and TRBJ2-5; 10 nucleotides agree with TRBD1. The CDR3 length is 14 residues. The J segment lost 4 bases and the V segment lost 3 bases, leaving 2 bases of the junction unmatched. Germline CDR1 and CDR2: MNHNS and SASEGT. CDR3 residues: CASSDGQGGETQYF. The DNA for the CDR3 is TGTGCCAGCAGTGACGGACAGGGGGGAGAGACCCAGTACTTC.

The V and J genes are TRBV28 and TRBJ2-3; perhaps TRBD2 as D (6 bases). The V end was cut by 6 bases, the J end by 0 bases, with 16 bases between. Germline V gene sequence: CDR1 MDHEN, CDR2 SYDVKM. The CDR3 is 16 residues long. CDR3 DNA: TGTGCCAGCAGGATCCCGAGCGGGCCTAGCACAGATACGCAGTATTTT. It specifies CASRIPSGPSTDTQYF.

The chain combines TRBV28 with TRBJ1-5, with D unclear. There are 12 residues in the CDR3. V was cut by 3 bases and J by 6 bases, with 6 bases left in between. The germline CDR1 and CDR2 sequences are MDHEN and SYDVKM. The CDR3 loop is CASSFPAQPQHF. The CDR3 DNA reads TGTGCCAGCAGTTTTCCGGCTCAGCCCCAGCATTTT.

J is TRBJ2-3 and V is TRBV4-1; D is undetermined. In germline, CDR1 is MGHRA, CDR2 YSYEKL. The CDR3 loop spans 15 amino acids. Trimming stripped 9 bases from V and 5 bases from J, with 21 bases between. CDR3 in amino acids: CASSSGVSVGDTQYF. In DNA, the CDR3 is TGCGCCAGTTCCTCCGGTGTTAGTGTAGGAGATACGCAGTATTTT.

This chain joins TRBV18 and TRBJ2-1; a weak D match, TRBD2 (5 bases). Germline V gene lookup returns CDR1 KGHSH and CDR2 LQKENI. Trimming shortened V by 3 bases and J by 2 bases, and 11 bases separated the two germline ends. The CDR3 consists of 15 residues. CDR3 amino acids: CASSPEVAPYNEQFF. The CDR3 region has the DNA TGTGCCAGCTCACCGGAGGTAGCGCCCTACAATGAGCAGTTCTTC.

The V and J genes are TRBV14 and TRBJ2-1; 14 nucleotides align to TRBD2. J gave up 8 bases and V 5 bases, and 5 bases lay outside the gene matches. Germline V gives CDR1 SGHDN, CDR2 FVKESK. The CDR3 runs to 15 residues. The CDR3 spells CASSGGLAGADEQFF. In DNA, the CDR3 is TGTGCCAGCAGCGGGGGACTAGCGGGAGCGGATGAGCAGTTCTTC.

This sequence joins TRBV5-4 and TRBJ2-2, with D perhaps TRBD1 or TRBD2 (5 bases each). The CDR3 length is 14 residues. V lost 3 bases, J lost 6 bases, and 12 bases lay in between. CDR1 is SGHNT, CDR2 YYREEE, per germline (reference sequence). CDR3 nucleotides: TGTGCCAGCAGCTCCCCGGGGCGGGCCGGGGAGCTGTTTTTT. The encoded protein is CASSSPGRAGELFF.

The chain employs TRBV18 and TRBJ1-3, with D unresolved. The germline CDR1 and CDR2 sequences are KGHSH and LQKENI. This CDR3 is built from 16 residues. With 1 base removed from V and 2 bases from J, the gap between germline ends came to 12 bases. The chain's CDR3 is CASSPHHGVAGNTIYF. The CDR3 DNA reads TGTGCCAGCTCACCACACCACGGGGTGGCTGGAAACACCATATATTTT.

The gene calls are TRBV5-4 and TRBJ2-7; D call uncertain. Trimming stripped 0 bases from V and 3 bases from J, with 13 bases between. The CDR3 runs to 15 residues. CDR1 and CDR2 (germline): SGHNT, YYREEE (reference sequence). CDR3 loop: CASSLAGGISYEQYF. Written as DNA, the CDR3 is TGTGCCAGCAGCTTGGCAGGCGGTATTAGCTACGAGCAGTACTTC.

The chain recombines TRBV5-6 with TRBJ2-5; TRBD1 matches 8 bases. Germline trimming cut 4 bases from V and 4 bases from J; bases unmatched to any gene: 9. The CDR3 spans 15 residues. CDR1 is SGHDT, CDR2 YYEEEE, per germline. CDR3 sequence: CASSVTGGASETQYF. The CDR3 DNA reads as TGTGCCAGCAGCGTAACAGGGGGTGCTTCAGAGACCCAGTACTTC.

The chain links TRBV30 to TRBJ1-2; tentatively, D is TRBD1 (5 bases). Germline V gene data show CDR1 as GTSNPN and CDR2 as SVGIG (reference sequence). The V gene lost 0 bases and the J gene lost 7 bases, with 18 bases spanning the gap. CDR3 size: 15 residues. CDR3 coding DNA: TGTGCCTGGAGTGTACCGCATCTGGGGGGGACTGGCTACACCTTC. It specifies CAWSVPHLGGTGYTF.

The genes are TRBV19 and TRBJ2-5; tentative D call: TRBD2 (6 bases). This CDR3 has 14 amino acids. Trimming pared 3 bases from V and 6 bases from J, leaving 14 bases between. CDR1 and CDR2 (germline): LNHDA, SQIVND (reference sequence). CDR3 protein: CASSISGGLKTQYF. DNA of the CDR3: TGTGCCAGTAGTATTAGCGGCGGTTTAAAGACCCAGTACTTC.

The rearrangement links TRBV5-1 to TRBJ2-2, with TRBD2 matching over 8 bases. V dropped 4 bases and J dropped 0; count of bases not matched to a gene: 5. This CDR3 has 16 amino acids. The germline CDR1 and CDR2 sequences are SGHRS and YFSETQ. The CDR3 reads CASSPPAGANTGELFF. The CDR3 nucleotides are TGCGCCAGCAGCCCCCCAGCGGGAGCGAACACCGGGGAGCTGTTTTTT.

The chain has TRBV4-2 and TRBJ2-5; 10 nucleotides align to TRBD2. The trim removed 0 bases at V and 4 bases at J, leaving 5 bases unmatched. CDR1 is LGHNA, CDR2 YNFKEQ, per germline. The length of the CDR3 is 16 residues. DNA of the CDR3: TGTGCCAGCAGCCAAGAGTCGCTAGCGGGGGCAGAGACCCAGTACTTC. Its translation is CASSQESLAGAETQYF.

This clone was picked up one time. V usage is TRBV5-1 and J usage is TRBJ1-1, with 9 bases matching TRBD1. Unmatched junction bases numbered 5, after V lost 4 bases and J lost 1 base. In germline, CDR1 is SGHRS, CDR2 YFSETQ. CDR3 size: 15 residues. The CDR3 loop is CASSITGGSNTEAFF. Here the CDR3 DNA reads TGCGCCAGCAGCATTACAGGGGGCTCGAACACTGAAGCTTTCTTT.

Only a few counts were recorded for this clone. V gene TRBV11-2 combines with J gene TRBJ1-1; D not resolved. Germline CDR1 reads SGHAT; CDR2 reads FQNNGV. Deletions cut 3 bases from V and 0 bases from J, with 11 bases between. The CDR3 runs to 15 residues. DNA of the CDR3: TGTGCCAGCAGCTTGGCAGCCCGCATGAACACTGAAGCTTTCTTT. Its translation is CASSLAARMNTEAFF.